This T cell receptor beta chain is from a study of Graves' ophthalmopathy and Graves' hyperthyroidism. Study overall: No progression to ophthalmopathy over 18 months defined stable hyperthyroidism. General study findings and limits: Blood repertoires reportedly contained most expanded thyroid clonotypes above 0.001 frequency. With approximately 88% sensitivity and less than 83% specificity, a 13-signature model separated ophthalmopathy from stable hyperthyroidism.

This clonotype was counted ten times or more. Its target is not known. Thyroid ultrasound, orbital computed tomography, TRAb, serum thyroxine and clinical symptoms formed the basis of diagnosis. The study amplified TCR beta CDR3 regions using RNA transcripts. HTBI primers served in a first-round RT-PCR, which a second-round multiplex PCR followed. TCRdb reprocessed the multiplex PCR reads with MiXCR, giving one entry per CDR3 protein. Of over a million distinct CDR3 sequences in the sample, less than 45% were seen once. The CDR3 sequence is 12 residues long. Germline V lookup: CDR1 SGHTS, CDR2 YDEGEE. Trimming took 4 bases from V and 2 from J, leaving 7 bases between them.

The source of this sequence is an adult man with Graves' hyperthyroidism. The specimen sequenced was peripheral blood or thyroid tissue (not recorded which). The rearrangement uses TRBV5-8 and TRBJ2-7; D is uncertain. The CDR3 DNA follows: TGTGCCAGCAGCCAAAATCCCTACGAGCAGTACTTC. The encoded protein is CASSQNPYEQYF.